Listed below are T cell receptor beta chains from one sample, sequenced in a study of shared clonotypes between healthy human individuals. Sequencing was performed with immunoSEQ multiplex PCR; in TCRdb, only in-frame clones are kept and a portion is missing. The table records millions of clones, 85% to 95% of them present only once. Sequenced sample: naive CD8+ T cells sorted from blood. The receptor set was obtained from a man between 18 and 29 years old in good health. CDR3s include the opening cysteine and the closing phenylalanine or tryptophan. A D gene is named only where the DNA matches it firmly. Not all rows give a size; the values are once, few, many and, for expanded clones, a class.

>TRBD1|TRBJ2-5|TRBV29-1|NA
CSVEYRGREETQYF
TGCAGCGTTGAATACAGGGGTAGAGAAGAGACCCAGTACTTC
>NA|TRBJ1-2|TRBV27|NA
CASSLSGGAGNGYTF
TGTGCCAGCAGTTTAAGCGGGGGGGCAGGGAATGGCTACACCTTC
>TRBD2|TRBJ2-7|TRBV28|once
CASSPPGTSGVYEQYF
TGTGCCAGCAGTCCCCCCGGGACTAGCGGGGTGTACGAGCAGTACTTC
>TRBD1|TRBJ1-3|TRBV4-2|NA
CASSQDGRGLGNTIYF
TGTGCCAGCAGCCAAGATGGCAGGGGGCTTGGAAACACCATATATTTT
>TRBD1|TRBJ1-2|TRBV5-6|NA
CASSLQGNYGYTF
TGTGCCAGCAGCTTACAGGGGAACTATGGCTACACCTTC
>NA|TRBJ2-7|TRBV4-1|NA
CASSQGKAYEQYF
TGCGCCAGCAGCCAAGGAAAAGCATACGAGCAGTACTTC
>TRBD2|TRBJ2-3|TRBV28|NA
CASSPASSGRTDTQYF
TGTGCCAGCAGTCCAGCTTCTAGCGGTCGCACAGATACGCAGTATTTT
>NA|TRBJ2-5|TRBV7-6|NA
CASSSLYQETQYF
TGTGCCAGCAGCTCCCTTTACCAAGAGACCCAGTACTTC
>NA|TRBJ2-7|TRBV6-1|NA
CASSPGLVNYEQYF
TGTGCCAGCAGCCCCGGCTTAGTAAACTACGAGCAGTACTTC
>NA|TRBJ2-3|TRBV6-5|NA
CASRSTDTQYF
TGTGCCAGCAGGAGCACAGATACGCAGTATTTT
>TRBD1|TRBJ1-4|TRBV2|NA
CASSDQGAGEKLFF
TGTGCCAGCAGTGACCAGGGGGCAGGTGAAAAACTGTTTTTT
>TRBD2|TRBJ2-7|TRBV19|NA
CASSLAGGRHEQYF
TGTGCCAGTAGTCTAGCGGGAGGGCGCCACGAGCAGTACTTC
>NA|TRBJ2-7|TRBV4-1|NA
CASSPSVSYEQYF
TGCGCCAGCAGCCCGAGCGTCTCCTACGAGCAGTACTTC
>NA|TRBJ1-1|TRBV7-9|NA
CASSLGGLNTEAFF
TGTGCCAGCAGCTTAGGGGGTCTGAACACTGAAGCTTTCTTT
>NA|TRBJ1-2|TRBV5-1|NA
CASSLEGDGYTF
TGCGCCAGCAGCTTGGAAGGCGATGGCTACACCTTC
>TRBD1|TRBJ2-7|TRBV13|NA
CASSSSATGTGGDEQYF
TGTGCCAGCAGCTCCTCCGCCACCGGGACAGGGGGCGACGAGCAGTACTTC
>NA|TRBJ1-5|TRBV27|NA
CASSLAALNQPQHF
TGTGCCAGCAGTTTGGCAGCCCTCAATCAGCCCCAGCATTTT
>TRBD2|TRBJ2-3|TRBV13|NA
CASSLVGSGMGDTQYF
TGTGCCAGCAGCTTGGTTGGTAGCGGGATGGGAGATACGCAGTATTTT
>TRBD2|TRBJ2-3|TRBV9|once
CASSPRLAVGTDTQYF
TGTGCCAGCAGCCCCAGACTAGCGGTGGGCACAGATACGCAGTATTTT
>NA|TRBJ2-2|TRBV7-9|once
CASSFPGAPGELFF
TGTGCCAGCAGCTTCCCTGGCGCCCCCGGGGAGCTGTTTTTT
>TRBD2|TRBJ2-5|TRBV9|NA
CASSVGGGPRETQYF
TGTGCCAGCAGCGTAGGCGGGGGGCCTCGGGAGACCCAGTACTTC
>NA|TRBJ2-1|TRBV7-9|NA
CASSLRRDEQFF
TGTGCCAGCAGCTTAAGGAGAGATGAGCAGTTCTTC
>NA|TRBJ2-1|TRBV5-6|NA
CASSGGPHEQFF
TGTGCCAGCAGCGGGGGACCCCACGAGCAGTTCTTC
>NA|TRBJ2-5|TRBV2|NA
CASSELAESSQETQYF
TGTGCCAGCAGTGAATTGGCAGAAAGTTCCCAAGAGACCCAGTACTTC
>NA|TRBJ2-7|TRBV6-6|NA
CASSYRHSYEQYF
TGTGCCAGCAGTTACCGGCACTCCTACGAGCAGTACTTC
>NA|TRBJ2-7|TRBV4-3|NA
CASSQDRLAAIAYEQYF
TGCGCCAGCAGCCAAGATCGTTTGGCAGCAATCGCCTACGAGCAGTACTTC
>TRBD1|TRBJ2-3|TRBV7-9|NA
CASSPSRGQGEDGDTQYF
TGTGCCAGCAGCCCCAGTAGAGGACAGGGGGAGGACGGAGATACGCAGTATTTT
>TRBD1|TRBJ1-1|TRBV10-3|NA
CAIGQGAIEAFF
TGTGCCATCGGACAGGGGGCCATTGAAGCTTTCTTT
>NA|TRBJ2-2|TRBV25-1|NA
CASVGGGTGELFF
TGTGCCAGCGTGGGGGGTGGGACCGGGGAGCTGTTTTTT
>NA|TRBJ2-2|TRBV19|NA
CASSWRVGTGELFF
TGTGCCAGTAGTTGGAGGGTGGGCACCGGGGAGCTGTTTTTT
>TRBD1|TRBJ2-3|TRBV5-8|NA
CASSLGQADTQYF
TGTGCCAGCAGCTTAGGACAGGCAGATACGCAGTATTTT
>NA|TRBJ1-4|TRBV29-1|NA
CSVGTGEKLFF
TGCAGCGTTGGGACGGGTGAAAAACTGTTTTTT
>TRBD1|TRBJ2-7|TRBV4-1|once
CASSFRTGMDYEQYF
TGCGCCAGCAGCTTCCGGACAGGGATGGACTACGAGCAGTACTTC
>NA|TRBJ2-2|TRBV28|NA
CASTLQGGGNTGELFF
TGTGCCAGCACCTTACAGGGAGGGGGGAACACCGGGGAGCTGTTTTTT
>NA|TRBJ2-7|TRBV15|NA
CATSRENYEQYF
TGTGCCACCAGCAGAGAAAACTACGAGCAGTACTTC
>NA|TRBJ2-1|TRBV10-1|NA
CASSGREPYNEQFF
TGCGCCAGCAGTGGCCGGGAGCCCTACAATGAGCAGTTCTTC
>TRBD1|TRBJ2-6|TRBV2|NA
CATITGTGVAGANVLTF
TGTGCCACCATCACCGGGACAGGGGTCGCCGGGGCCAACGTCCTGACTTTC
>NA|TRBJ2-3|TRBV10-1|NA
CASSERSHPPGTQYF
TGCGCCAGCAGTGAACGGAGCCACCCACCGGGTACGCAGTATTTT
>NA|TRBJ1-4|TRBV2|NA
CASSAEDSTFGGHEKLFF
TGTGCCAGCAGTGCGGAAGACTCAACCTTTGGGGGGCATGAAAAACTGTTTTTT
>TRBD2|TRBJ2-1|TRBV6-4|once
CASSSLAGGNLWNEQFF
TGTGCCAGCAGTTCCCTGGCGGGGGGAAATTTATGGAATGAGCAGTTCTTC
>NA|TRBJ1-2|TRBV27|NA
CASTQTPITGAGGGYTF
TGTGCCAGCACTCAAACCCCCATCACTGGGGCCGGCGGCGGCTACACCTTC
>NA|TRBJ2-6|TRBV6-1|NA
CASSEALDAGANVLTF
TGTGCCAGCAGTGAAGCGCTTGATGCTGGGGCCAACGTCCTGACTTTC
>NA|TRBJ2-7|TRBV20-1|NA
CSAREVGEQYF
TGCAGTGCTAGAGAAGTAGGCGAGCAGTACTTC
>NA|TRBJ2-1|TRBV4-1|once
CASSQDTGGTVAYNEQFF
TGCGCCAGCAGCCAAGATACGGGCGGGACAGTGGCCTACAATGAGCAGTTCTTC
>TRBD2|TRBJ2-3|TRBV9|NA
CASSVAGGPQTDTQYF
TGTGCCAGCAGCGTAGCGGGGGGTCCCCAAACAGATACGCAGTATTTT
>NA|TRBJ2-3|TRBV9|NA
CASSVVGAADTQYF
TGTGCCAGCAGCGTAGTGGGTGCGGCAGATACGCAGTATTTT
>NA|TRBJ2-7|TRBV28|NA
CASSWGETYEQYF
TGTGCCAGCAGTTGGGGAGAGACCTACGAGCAGTACTTC
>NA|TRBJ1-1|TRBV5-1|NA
CASSLRRGGTEAFF
TGCGCCAGCAGCTTACGCAGGGGAGGGACTGAAGCTTTCTTT
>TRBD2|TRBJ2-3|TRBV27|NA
CASTPGLEHTDTQYF
TGTGCCAGCACGCCGGGACTAGAACACACAGATACGCAGTATTTT
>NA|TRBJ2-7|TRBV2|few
CASSQTGPTHF
TGTGCCAGCAGCCAAACCGGGCCCACACACTTC
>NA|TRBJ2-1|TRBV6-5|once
CASSHPNNEQFF
TGTGCCAGCAGCCACCCGAACAATGAGCAGTTCTTC
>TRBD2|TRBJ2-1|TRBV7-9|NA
CASSLEGSGRIYNEQFF
TGTGCCAGCAGCTTAGAAGGTAGCGGGAGGATCTACAATGAGCAGTTCTTC
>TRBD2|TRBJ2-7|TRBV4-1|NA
CASSGRLAGVWEQYF
TGCGCCAGCAGCGGCAGACTAGCGGGAGTCTGGGAGCAGTACTTC
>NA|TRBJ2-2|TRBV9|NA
CASSVDMSGELFF
TGTGCCAGCAGCGTAGATATGTCGGGGGAGCTGTTTTTT